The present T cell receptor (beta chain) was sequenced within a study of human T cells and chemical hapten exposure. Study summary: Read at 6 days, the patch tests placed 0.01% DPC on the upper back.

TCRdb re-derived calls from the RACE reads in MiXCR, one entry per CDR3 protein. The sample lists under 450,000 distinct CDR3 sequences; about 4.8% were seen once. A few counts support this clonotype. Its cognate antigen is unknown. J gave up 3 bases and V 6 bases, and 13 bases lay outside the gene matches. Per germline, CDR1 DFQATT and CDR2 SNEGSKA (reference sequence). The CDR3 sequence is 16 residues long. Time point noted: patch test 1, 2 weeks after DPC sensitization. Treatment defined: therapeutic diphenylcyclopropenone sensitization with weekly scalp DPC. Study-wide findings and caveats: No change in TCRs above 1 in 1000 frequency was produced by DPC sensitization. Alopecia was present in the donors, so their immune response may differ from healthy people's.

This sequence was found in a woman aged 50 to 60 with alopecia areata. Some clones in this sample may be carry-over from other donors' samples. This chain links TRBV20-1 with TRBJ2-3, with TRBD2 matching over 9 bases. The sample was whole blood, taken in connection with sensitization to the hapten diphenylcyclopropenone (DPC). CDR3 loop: CSATKPQRGATDTQYF. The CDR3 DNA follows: TGCAGTGCAACTAAGCCTCAGCGGGGGGCGACAGATACGCAGTATTTT.